The rows below give T cell receptor beta chains drawn from one sample of a study of brain T cells in children with intractable seizures. Clones were read by immunoSEQ multiplex PCR, and TCRdb kept only the in-frame ones, dropping some. Of tens of thousands of clones listed, about 92% were seen once; the top ten hold over 1.5%. The sample in question was peripheral blood, obtained at surgery. These receptor sequences come from a boy younger than two with tuberous sclerosis and intractable seizures. The CDR3 runs from the conserved cysteine through the conserved F or W. The D gene is left open where the match is weak. A clone size is listed for some rows: how often the clone was seen (once, few, many), or a class if it is expanded.

>.|TRBV4-2|.|TRBJ1-1
TGTGCCAGCAGCCAAGATTTAGGGCCAGGGCTTCCGGCTTTCTTT
CASSQDLGPGLPAFF
>TRBD1|TRBV6-5|.|TRBJ1-1
TGTGCCAGCAATAAACCAGACCGGGACAGGTCTGAAGCTTTCTTT
CASNKPDRDRSEAFF
>TRBD1|TRBV30|.|TRBJ1-2
TGTGCCTGGAACCCGGACAGGGGCCCCTATGGCTACACCTTC
CAWNPDRGPYGYTF
>.|TRBV11-3|once|TRBJ1-1
TGTGCCAGCAGCCCGTTTGTTACGGGGAACCCGGGGAACACTGAAGCTTTCTTT
CASSPFVTGNPGNTEAFF
>.|TRBV7-9|once|TRBJ2-1
TGTGCCAGCAGCCCCCGCCGGACCTTATACAATGAGCAGTTCTTC
CASSPRRTLYNEQFF
>.|TRBV6-1|.|TRBJ2-2
TGTGCCAGCAGTGAATTGGAACTGAACACCGGGGAGCTGTTTTTT
CASSELELNTGELFF
>TRBD1|TRBV19|.|TRBJ1-2
TGTGCCAGTAGATCGGGACAGGGTATAGATGGCTACACCTTC
CASRSGQGIDGYTF
>TRBD1|TRBV5-1|.|TRBJ2-7
TGCGCCAGCAGCTTGGCCTTCCCGACAGGGCAGGCCTACGAGCAGTACTTC
CASSLAFPTGQAYEQYF
>.|TRBV29-1|.|TRBJ2-4
TGCAGCGTCGTAAAACTCGAGCAAAACATTCAGTACTTC
CSVVKLEQNIQYF
>.|TRBV7-9|.|TRBJ1-3
TGTGCCAGCAGCAAGAGCGGGTTCTCTGGAAACACCATATATTTT
CASSKSGFSGNTIYF
>TRBD1|TRBV19|.|TRBJ2-3
TGTGCCAGTAGTATATCGACAGGGGGCACAGATACGCAGTATTTT
CASSISTGGTDTQYF
>.|TRBV29-1|.|TRBJ2-6
TGCAGCCTGCGAGTCTCTGGGGCCAACGTCCTGACTTTC
CSLRVSGANVLTF
>TRBD1|TRBV6-5|.|TRBJ1-1
TGTGCCAGCAGTCCTCAGGGGGGGAAGAACACTGAAGCTTTCTTT
CASSPQGGKNTEAFF
>TRBD1|TRBV4-1|.|TRBJ2-1
TGCGCCAGCAGCGCCCGACAGGGGCCCTTTGACAATGAGCAGTTCTTC
CASSARQGPFDNEQFF
>TRBD1|TRBV30|.|TRBJ1-1
TGTGCCTGGAGTGTACTCGGGGTGTTGGGACAGGGGACTGAAGCTTTCTTT
CAWSVLGVLGQGTEAFF
>.|TRBV27|.|TRBJ1-2
TGTGCCAGCGGAAATATCGGTGGCTACACCTTC
CASGNIGGYTF
>.|TRBV7-9|.|TRBJ2-6
TGTGCCAGCAGGACCGAAGGGAGCGCAGGGGCTGGGGCCAACGTCCTGACTTTC
CASRTEGSAGAGANVLTF
>.|TRBV2|.|TRBJ2-7
TGTGCCAGCAGTGAAGAGACCACTCCCTCCTACGAGCAGTACTTC
CASSEETTPSYEQYF
>.|TRBV6-5|.|TRBJ2-1
TGTGCCAGCAGTTACCGTTCGAGGAGCAACGAGCAGTTCTTC
CASSYRSRSNEQFF
>.|TRBV19|.|TRBJ2-3
TGTGCCAGTAGTGTTCGTCCGTGGGGGAGAGGCGATACGCAGTATTTT
CASSVRPWGRGDTQYF
>.|TRBV19|.|TRBJ1-3
TGTGCCAGTAGTATTCCGGGAAACACCATATATTTT
CASSIPGNTIYF
>.|TRBV7-8|.|TRBJ1-2
TGTGCCAGCAGCAGACGTCGGGTGGTCTTGGATGGCTACACCTTC
CASSRRRVVLDGYTF
>.|TRBV3-1/TRBV3-2|.|TRBJ1-5
TGTGCCAGCAGCCAATTGGGGAATCAGCCCCAGCATTTT
CASSQLGNQPQHF
>.|TRBV7-9|few|TRBJ1-1
TGTGCCAGCAGCCCTGGGGGACACACTGAAGCTTTCTTT
CASSPGGHTEAFF
>TRBD2|TRBV19|.|TRBJ2-1
TGTGCCAGTAGTAGGTCCAGCGGGGGGGGACGCTCCTACAATGAGCAGTTCTTC
CASSRSSGGGRSYNEQFF
>.|TRBV6-5|.|TRBJ2-7
TGTGCCAGCAAGGGCGTTGGCGAGCAGTACTTC
CASKGVGEQYF
>.|TRBV6-6|.|TRBJ2-5
TGTGCCAGCAGTTACGAGTTCGAGACCCAGTACTTC
CASSYEFETQYF
>TRBD1|TRBV6-4|.|TRBJ1-1
TGTGCCAGCAGTGCACCGGGACAGGGGGCGCTCGACACTGAAGCTTTCTTT
CASSAPGQGALDTEAFF
>.|TRBV7-9|.|TRBJ1-1
TGTGCCAGCAGCTTTCGGGGGCGCCTTGAAGCTTTCTTT
CASSFRGRLEAFF
>.|TRBV30|.|TRBJ2-2
TGTGCCTGGGGACACACCGGGGAGCTGTTTTTT
CAWGHTGELFF
>.|TRBV5-1|few|TRBJ1-4
TGCGCCAGCAGCGCACGGGATATTTCAACTAATGAAAAACTGTTTTTT
CASSARDISTNEKLFF
>.|TRBV25-1|.|TRBJ2-7
TGTGCCAGCAGTGAATGGGGGCGCGAGCAGTACTTC
CASSEWGREQYF
>.|TRBV2|few|TRBJ1-3
TGTGCCAGCCTGGGAGGAAACACCATATATTTT
CASLGGNTIYF